The source of this TCR beta chain is a study of blood T cell repertoires in COVID-19. Study-level background: Whether acute or convalescent, the COVID-19 samples came from the United States, Italy and Spain.

CDR1 is LGHNA, CDR2 YSLEER, per germline. V was cut by 4 bases and J by 6 bases, with 17 bases left in between. The CDR3 extends over 15 amino acids. Using immunoSEQ multiplex PCR, the repertoire was profiled, and TCRdb retains in-frame clones only, with some absent. This sample has about 190,000 clones, with 76% found just once. Participants' own reports of clinical history determined their cohort assignment. The sequenced material came from PBMCs or T cells enriched from blood (not recorded which). V gene TRBV4-3 combines with J gene TRBJ2-3, with TRBD2 as a possible D gene (6 bases). This clonotype was obtained from a woman aged 45-60 years with acute COVID-19. This CDR3 reads CASSLGSGPTDTQYF. In DNA, the CDR3 is TGCGCCAGCAGCCTGGGTAGCGGCCCCACGGATACGCAGTATTTT.